A single T cell receptor beta chain is shown here with its context. The antigen is unknown. Sequencing followed a ViraFEST assay step that expanded antigen-specific CD4+ T cells with viral peptide pools. CD4+ T cell isolation took place after less than 13 days of culture. Two doses of either BNT162b2 or mRNA-1273 were given to each participant. Generated by immunoSEQ multiplex PCR, the TCRdb table keeps only in-frame clones and is missing some. The sample lists around 65,000 clones, around 73% occurring once. V lost 0 bases and J lost 5; bases outside the gene matches: 9. CDR1 and CDR2 from the germline V gene are SGHDN and FVKESK. The CDR3 loop spans 17 amino acids. The sample originates from a study of vaccination effects on CD4 cells after COVID-19.

The chain is built from TRBV14 and TRBJ2-5; 10 positions match TRBD2. This material consisted of CD4+ T cells from PBMCs cultured with HCoV-229E spike peptides, taken after COVID-19 vaccination. The TCR comes from a human donor who received a COVID-19 vaccine. This CDR3 is CASSQDGTSGVWETQYF. The CDR3 nucleotides are TGTGCCAGCAGCCAAGATGGTACTAGCGGGGTGTGGGAGACCCAGTACTTC.